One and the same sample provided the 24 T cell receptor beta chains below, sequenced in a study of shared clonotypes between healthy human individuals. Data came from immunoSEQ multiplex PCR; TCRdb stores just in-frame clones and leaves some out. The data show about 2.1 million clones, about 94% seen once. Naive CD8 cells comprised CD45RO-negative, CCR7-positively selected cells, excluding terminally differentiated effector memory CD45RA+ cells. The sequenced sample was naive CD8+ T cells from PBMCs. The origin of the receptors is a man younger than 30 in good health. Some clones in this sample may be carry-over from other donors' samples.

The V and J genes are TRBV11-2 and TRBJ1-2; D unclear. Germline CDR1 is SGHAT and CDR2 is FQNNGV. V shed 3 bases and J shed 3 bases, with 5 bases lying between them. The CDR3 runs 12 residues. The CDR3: CASSLGYYGYTF. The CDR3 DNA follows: TGTGCCAGCAGCTTGGGATACTATGGCTACACCTTC.

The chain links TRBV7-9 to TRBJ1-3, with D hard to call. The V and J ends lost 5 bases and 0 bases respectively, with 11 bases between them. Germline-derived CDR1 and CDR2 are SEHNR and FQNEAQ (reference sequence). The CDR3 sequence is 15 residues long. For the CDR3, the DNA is TGTGCCAGCAGCGCTACCGACCACTCTGGAAACACCATATATTTT. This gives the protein CASSATDHSGNTIYF.

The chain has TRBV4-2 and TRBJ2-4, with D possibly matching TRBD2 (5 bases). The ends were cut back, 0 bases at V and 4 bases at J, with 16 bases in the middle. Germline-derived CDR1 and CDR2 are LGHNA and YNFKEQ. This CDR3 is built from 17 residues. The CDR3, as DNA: TGTGCCAGCAGCCAAGACCCGCAAGAGGGAGATAAAAACATTCAGTACTTC. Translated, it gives CASSQDPQEGDKNIQYF.

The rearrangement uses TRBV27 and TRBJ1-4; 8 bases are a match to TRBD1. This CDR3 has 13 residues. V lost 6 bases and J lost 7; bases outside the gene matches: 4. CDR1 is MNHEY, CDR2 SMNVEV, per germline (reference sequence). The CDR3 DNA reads TGTGCCAGCAGAGACAGGGGCGGTGAAAAACTGTTTTTT. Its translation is CASRDRGGEKLFF.

CDR3 nucleotide sequence: TGTGCCAGCTCCATGGGCCTAGCGGGAGAAGAGACCCAGTACTTC. Protein: CASSMGLAGEETQYF. The chain uses TRBV7-8 and TRBJ2-5, with TRBD2 identical over 10 bases. Germline values: CDR1 SGHVS, CDR2 FQNEAQ. The CDR3 has 15 residues. The J segment lost 3 bases and the V segment lost 8 bases, leaving 9 bases of the junction unmatched.

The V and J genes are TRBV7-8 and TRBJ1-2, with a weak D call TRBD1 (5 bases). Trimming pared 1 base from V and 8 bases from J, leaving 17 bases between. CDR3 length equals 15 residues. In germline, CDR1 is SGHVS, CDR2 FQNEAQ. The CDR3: CASSLDKGTQEGYTF. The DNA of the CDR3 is TGTGCCAGCAGCTTAGATAAGGGGACCCAGGAGGGCTACACCTTC.

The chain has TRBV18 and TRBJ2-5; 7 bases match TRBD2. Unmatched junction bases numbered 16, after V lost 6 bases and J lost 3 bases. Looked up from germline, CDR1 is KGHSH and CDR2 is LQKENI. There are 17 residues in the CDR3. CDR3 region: CASSRYGTTRLEETQYF. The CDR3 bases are TGTGCCAGCTCGCGCTACGGGACTACGAGACTCGAAGAGACCCAGTACTTC. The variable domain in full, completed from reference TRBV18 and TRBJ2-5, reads NAGVMQNPRHLVRRRGQEARLRCSPMKGHSHVYWYRQLPEEGLKFMVYLQKENIIDESGMPKERFSAEFPKEGPSILRIQQVVRGDSAAYFCASSRYGTTRLEETQYFGPGTRLLVL.

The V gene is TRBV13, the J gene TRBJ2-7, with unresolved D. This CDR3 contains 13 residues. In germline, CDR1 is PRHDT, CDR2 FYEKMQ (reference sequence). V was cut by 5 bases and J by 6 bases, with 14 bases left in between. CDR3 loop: CASSPPGGGEQYF. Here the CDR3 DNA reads TGTGCCAGCAGCCCCCCCGGTGGTGGCGAGCAGTACTTC.

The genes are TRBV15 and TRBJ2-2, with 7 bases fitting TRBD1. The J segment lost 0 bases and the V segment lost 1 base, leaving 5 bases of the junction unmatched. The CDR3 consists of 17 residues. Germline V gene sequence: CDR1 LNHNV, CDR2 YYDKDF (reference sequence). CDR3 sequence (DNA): TGTGCCACCAGCAGAGGTGCCGGGACAGCGAACACCGGGGAGCTGTTTTTT. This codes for CATSRGAGTANTGELFF.

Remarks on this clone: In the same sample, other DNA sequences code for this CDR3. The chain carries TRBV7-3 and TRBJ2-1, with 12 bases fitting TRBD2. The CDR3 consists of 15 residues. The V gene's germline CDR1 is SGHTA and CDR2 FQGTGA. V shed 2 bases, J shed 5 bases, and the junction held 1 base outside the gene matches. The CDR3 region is CASSLLAGGDNEQFF. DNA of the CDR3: TGTGCCAGCAGCTTACTAGCGGGAGGGGACAATGAGCAGTTCTTC.

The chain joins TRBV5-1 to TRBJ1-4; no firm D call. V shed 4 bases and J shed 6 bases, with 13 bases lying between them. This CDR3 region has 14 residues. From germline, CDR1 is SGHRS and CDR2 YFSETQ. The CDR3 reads CASSERTADEKLFF. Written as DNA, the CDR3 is TGCGCCAGCAGCGAGCGGACGGCTGATGAAAAACTGTTTTTT.

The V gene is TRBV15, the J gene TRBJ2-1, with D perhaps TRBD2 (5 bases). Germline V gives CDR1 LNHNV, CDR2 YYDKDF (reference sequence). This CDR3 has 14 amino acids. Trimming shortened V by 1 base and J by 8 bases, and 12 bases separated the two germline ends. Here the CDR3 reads CATSRVWVRDEQFF. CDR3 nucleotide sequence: TGTGCCACCAGCAGAGTCTGGGTGCGGGATGAGCAGTTCTTC.

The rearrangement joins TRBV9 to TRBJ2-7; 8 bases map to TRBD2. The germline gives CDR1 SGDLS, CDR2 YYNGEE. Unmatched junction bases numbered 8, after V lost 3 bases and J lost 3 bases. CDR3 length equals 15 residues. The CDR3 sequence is CASSEAGAKIYEQYF. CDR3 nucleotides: TGTGCCAGCAGCGAAGCGGGGGCTAAAATCTACGAGCAGTACTTC.

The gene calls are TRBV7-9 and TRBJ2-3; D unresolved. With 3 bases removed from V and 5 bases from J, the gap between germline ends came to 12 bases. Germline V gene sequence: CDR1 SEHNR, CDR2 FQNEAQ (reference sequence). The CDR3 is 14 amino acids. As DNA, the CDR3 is TGTGCCAGCAGCTTGGCGGATTCTGGAGATACGCAGTATTTT. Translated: CASSLADSGDTQYF.

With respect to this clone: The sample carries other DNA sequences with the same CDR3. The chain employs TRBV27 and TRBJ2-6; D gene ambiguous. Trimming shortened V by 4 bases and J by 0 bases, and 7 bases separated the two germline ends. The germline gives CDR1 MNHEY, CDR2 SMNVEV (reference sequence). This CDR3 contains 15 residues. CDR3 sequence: CASSSPSSGANVLTF. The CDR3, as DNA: TGTGCCAGCAGTTCCCCGAGCTCTGGGGCCAACGTCCTGACTTTC.

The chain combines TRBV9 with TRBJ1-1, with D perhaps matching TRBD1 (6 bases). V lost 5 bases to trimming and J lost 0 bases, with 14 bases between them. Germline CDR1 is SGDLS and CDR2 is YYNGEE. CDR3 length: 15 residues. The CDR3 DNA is TGTGCCAGCAGTACCTTCGGACAGATGAACACTGAAGCTTTCTTT. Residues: CASSTFGQMNTEAFF.

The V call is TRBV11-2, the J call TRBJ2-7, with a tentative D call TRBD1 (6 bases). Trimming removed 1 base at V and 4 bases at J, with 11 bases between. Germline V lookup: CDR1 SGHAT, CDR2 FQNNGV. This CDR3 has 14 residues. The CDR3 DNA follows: TGTGCCAGCAGCTTAGTACTGGGGGCGTACGAGCAGTACTTC. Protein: CASSLVLGAYEQYF.

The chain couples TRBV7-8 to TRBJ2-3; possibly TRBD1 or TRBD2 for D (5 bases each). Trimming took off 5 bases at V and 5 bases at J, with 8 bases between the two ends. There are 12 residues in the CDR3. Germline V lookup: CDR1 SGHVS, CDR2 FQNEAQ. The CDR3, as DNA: TGTGCCAGCAGCCAGGGAGAAGATACGCAGTATTTT. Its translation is CASSQGEDTQYF.

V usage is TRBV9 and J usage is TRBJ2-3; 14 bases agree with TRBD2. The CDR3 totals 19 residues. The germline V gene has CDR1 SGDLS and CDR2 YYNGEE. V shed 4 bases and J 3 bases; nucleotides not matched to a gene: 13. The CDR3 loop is CASSLTTGTSGSFTDTQYF. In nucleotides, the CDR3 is TGTGCCAGCAGCCTAACCACCGGGACTAGCGGGAGTTTTACAGATACGCAGTATTTT.

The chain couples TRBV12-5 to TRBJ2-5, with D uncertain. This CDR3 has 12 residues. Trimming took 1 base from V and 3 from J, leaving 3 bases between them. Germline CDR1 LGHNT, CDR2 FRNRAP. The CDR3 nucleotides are TGTGCTAGTGGTTTGGGGAAAGAGACCCAGTACTTC. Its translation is CASGLGKETQYF.

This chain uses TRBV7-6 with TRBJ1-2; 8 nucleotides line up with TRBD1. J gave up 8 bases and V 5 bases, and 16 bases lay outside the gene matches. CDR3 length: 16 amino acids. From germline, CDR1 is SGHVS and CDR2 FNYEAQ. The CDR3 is CASSPRTLDRVFGYTF. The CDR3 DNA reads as TGTGCCAGCAGCCCCCGCACTCTGGACAGGGTTTTCGGCTACACCTTC.

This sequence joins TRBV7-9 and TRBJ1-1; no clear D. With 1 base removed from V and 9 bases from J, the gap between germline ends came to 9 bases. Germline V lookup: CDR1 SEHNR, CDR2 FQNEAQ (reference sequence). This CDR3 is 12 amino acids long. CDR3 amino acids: CASSLGSVQAFF. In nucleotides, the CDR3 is TGTGCCAGCAGCTTAGGGTCTGTACAAGCTTTCTTT.

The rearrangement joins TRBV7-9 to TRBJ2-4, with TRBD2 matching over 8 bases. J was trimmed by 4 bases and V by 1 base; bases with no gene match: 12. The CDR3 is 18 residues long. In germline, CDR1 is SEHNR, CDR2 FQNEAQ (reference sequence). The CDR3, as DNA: TGTGCCAGCAGCTTAGTCCCGGTGGCTAGCGGGCCTAAAAACATTCAGTACTTC. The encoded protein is CASSLVPVASGPKNIQYF.

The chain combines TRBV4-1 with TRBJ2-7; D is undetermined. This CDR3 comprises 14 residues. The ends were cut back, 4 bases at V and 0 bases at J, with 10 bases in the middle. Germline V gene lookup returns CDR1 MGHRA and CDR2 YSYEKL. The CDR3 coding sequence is TGCGCCAGCAGCCTGACGGCGATCTCCTACGAGCAGTACTTC. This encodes CASSLTAISYEQYF.